The present entry profiles one T cell receptor beta chain with its context. TCRdb recomputed calls from the RT-PCR reads with MiXCR, one row per CDR3 protein. Of 500,000 to 700,000 distinct CDR3 sequences listed, less than 25% are singletons. V lost 6 bases and J lost 6; bases outside the gene matches: 7. From germline, CDR1 is LGHDT and CDR2 YNNKEL (reference sequence). CDR3 size: 13 residues. These data come from a study of response to subunit inactivated influenza vaccine. Another study also made use of these data, one on T cells expressing NK-cell markers. Turning to that study: Template switching by 5'RACE with UMIs generated the TCR beta cDNA. Cells sorted as CD3+CD56+NKG2C+, CD3+CD56+NKG2C- and CD3+CD56-NKG2C+ T cells supplied the TCR beta repertoires. Among eight sequenced donors, seven carried HCMV seropositivity while one was seronegative. Of CD8+ T cells, 1.0-7.0% belonged to dominant NKG2C+ clonotypes in five or six donors.

This specimen was CD4+ T cells sorted from PBMCs, taken about 13 days after vaccination. The receptor was derived from a man between 45 and 60 years old who received an inactivated influenza vaccine. The chain couples TRBV3-1 to TRBJ1-2; 7 bases map to TRBD1. CDR3 protein: CASRNDRANGYTF. The CDR3 nucleotides read TGTGCCAGCAGAAACGACAGGGCCAATGGCTACACCTTC.